The clone carrying this T cell receptor (beta chain) was counted a single time. The antigen is not known. These data belong to a study of T cell responses to AZD1222 COVID-19 vaccine. Findings of the study overall: Baseline testing showed seropositivity in only five to seven AZD1222 recipients. Repertoires were sampled only after the peak T cell response.

Clones were sequenced by immunoSEQ multiplex PCR, and TCRdb holds only the in-frame ones, with some missing. The sample has tens of thousands of clones, over 60% seen once; the top ten hold over 10%. Sequencing used peripheral blood, obtained on day 0 of AZD1222 vaccination. The source is an adult in good health.

The CDR3 sequence is CASRPAGETQYF. CDR3 sequence (DNA): TGTGCCAGCAGACCGGCGGGAGAGACCCAGTACTTC. The rearrangement joins TRBV3-1 (or the pseudogene TRBV3-2) to TRBJ2-5; possible D gene TRBD2, 5 bases. Germline V gives CDR1 LGHDT, CDR2 YNNKEL (reference sequence). This CDR3 contains 12 residues. Deletions cut 6 bases from V and 4 bases from J, with 9 bases between.